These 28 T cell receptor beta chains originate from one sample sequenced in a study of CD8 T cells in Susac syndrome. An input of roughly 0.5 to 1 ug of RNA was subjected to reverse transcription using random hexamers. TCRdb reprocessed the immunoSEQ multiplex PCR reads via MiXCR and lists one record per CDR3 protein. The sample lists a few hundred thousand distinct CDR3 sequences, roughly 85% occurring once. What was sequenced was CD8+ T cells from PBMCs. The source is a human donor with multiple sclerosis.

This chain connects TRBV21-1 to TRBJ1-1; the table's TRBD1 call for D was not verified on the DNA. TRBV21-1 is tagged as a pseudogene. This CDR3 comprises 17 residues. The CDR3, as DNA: TGTGCCAGCAGCAAAGTTAGGTCGGACAGAAGGAACACTGAAGCTTTCTTT. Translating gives CASSKVRSDRRNTEAFF.

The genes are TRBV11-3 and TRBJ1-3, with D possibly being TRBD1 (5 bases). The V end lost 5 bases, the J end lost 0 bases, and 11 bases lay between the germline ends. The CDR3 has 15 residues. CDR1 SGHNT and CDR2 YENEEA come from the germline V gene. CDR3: CASSRDGTSGNTIYF. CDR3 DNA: TGTGCCAGCAGCCGGGACGGGACCTCTGGAAACACCATATATTTT.

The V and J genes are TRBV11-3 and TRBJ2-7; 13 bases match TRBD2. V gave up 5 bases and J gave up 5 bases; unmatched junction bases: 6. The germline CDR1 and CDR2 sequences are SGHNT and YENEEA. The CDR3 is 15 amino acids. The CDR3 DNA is TGTGCCAGCAGCGTGGGACTAGCGGGAACGGACGAGCAGTACTTC. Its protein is CASSVGLAGTDEQYF.

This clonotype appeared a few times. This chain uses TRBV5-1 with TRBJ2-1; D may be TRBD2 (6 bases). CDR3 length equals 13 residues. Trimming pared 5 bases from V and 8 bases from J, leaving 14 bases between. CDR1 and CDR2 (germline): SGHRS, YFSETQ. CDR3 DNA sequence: TGCGCCAGCAGTTCGCCCGGGGGAGATGAGCAGTTCTTC. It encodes CASSSPGGDEQFF.

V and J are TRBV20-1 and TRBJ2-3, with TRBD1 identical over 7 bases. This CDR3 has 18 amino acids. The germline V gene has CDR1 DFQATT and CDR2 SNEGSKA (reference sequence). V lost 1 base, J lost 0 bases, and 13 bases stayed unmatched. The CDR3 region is CSARATEGASTSTDTQYF. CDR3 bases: TGCAGTGCTAGAGCTACCGAGGGGGCGAGTACTAGCACAGATACGCAGTATTTT.

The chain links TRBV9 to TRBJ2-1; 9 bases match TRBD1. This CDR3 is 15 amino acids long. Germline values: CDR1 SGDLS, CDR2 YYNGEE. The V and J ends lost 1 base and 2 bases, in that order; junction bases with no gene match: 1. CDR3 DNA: TGTGCCAGCAGCGTACGGGACAGGGCCTACAATGAGCAGTTCTTC. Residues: CASSVRDRAYNEQFF.

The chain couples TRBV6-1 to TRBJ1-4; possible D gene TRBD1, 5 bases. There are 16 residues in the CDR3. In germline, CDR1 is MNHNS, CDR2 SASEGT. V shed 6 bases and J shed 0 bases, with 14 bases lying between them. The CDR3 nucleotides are TGTGCCAGCAGCCCAAGACAGCCTGCAACTAATGAAAAACTGTTTTTT. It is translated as CASSPRQPATNEKLFF.

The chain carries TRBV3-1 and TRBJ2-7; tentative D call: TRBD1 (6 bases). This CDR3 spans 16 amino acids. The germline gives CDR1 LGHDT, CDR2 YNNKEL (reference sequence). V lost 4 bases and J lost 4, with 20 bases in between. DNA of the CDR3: TGTGCCAGCAGCCTTTTCCCAGGGGTAGAAAGGTACGAGCAGTACTTC. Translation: CASSLFPGVERYEQYF.

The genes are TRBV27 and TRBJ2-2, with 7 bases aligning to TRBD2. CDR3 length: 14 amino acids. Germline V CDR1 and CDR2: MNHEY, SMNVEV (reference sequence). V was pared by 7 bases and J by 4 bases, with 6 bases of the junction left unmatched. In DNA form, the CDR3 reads TGTGCCAGCACTCAAACGGGGGGCACCGGGGAGCTGTTTTTT. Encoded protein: CASTQTGGTGELFF.

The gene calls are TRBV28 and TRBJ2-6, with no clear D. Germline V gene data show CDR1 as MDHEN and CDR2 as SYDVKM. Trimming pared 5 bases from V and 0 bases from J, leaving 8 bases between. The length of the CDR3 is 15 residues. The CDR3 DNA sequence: TGTGCCAGCAGTCCCCTCAGCTCTGGGGCCAACGTCCTGACTTTC. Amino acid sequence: CASSPLSSGANVLTF.

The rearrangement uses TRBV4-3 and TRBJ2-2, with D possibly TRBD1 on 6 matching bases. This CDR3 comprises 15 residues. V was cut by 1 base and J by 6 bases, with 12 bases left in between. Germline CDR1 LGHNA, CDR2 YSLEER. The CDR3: CASSQVAGAPGELFF. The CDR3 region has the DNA TGCGCCAGCAGCCAAGTTGCAGGGGCTCCCGGGGAGCTGTTTTTT.

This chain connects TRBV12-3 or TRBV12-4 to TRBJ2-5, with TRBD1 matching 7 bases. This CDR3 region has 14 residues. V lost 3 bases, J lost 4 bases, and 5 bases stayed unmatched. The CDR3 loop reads CASSFGSGGETQYF. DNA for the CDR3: TGTGCCAGCAGTTTCGGTTCAGGGGGAGAGACCCAGTACTTC.

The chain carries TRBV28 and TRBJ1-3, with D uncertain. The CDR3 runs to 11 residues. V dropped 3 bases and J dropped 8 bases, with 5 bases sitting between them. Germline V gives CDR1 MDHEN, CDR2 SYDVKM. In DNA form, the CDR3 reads TGTGCCAGCAGTTTCGTGGACACCATATATTTT. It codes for CASSFVDTIYF.

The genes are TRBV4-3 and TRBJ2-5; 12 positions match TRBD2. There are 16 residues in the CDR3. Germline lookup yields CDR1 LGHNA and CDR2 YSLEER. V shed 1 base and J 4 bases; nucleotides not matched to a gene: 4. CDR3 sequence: CASSQGLAGGLETQYF. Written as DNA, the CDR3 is TGCGCCAGCAGCCAAGGGCTAGCGGGAGGGCTAGAGACCCAGTACTTC.

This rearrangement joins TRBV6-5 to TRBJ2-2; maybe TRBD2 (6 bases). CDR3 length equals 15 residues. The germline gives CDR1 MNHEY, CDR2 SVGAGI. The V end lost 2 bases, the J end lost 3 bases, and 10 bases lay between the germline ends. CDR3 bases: TGTGCCAGCAGTTACGACGGGGGATACACCGGGGAGCTGTTTTTT. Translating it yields CASSYDGGYTGELFF.

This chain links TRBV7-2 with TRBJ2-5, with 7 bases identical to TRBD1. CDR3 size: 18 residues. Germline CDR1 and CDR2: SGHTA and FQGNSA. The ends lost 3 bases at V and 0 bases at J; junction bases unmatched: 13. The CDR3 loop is CASSFQDRCLANQETQYF. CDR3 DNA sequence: TGTGCCAGCAGCTTCCAGGACAGGTGCTTGGCGAACCAAGAGACCCAGTACTTC.

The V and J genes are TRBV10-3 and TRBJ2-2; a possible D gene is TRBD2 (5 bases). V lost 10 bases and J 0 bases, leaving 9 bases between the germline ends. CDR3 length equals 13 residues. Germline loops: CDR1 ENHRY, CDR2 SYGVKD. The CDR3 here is CATVATNTGELFF. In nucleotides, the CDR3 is TGTGCCACCGTAGCGACGAACACCGGGGAGCTGTTTTTT.

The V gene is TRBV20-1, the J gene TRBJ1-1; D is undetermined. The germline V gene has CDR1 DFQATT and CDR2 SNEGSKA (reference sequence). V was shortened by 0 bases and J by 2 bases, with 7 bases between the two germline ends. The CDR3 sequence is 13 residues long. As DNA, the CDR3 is TGCAGTGCTAGAGACACAGTTAACACTGAAGCTTTCTTT. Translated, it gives CSARDTVNTEAFF.

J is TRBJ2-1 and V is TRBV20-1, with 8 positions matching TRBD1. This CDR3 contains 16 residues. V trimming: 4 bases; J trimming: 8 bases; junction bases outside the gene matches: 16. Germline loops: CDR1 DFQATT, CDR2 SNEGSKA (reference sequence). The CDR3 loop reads CSATQGARVVYDEQFF. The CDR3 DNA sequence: TGCAGTGCTACGCAGGGGGCGAGAGTAGTTTATGATGAGCAGTTCTTC.

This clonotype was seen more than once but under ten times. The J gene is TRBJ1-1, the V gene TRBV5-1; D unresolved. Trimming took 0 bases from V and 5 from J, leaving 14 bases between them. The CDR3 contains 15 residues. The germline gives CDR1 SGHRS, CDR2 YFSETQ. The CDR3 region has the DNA TGCGCCAGCAGCTTGGAGAGGGTCGGAGGGACTGAAGCTTTCTTT. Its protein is CASSLERVGGTEAFF.

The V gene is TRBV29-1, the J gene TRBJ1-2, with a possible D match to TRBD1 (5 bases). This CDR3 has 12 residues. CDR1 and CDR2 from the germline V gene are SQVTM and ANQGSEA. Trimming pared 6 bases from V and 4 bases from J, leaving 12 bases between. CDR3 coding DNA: TGCAGCGTCCCATCGGGGGGCTATGGCTACACCTTC. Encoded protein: CSVPSGGYGYTF.

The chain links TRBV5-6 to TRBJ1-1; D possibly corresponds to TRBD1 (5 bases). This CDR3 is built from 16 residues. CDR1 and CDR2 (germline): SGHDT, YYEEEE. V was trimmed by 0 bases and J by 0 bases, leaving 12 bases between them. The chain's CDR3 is CASSLGQLVMNTEAFF. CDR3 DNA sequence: TGTGCCAGCAGCTTGGGACAGCTAGTCATGAACACTGAAGCTTTCTTT.

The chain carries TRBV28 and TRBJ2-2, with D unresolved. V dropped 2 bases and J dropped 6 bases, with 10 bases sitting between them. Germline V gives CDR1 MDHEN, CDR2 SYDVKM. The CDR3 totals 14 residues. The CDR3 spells CASSLPTRSGELFF. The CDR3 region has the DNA TGTGCCAGCAGTTTACCTACGAGGTCCGGGGAGCTGTTTTTT.

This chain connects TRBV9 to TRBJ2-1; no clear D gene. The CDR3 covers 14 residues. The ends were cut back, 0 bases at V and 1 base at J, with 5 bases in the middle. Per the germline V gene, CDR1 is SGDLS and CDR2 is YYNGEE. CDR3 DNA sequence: TGTGCCAGCAGCGTAGACAAGTCCTACAATGAGCAGTTCTTC. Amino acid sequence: CASSVDKSYNEQFF.

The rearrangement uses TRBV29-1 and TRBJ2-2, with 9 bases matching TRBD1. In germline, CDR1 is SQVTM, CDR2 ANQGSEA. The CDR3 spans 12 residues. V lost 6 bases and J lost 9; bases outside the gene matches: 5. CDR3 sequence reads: CSVKTGGWELFF. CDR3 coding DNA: TGCAGCGTGAAGACAGGGGGTTGGGAGCTGTTTTTT.

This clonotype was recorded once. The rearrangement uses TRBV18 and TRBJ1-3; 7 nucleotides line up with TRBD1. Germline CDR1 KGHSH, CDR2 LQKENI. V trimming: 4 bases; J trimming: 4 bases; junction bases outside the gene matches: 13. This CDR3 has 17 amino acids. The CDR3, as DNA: TGTGCCAGCTCACGCGCCCCAAGACAGGGAACAGGAAACACCATATATTTT. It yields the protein CASSRAPRQGTGNTIYF.

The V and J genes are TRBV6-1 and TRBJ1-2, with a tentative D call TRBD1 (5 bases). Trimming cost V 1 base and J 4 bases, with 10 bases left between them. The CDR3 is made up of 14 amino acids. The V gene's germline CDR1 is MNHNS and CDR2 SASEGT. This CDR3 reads CASSEVWGLYGYTF. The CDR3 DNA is TGTGCCAGCAGTGAAGTCTGGGGCCTCTATGGCTACACCTTC.

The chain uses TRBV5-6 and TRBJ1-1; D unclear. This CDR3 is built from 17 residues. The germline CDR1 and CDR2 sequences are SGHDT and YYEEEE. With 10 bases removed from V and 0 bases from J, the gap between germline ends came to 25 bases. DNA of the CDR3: TGTGCCTCGCAGCTGAATCCTTCCGGGCAGATGAACACTGAAGCTTTCTTT. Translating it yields CASQLNPSGQMNTEAFF.